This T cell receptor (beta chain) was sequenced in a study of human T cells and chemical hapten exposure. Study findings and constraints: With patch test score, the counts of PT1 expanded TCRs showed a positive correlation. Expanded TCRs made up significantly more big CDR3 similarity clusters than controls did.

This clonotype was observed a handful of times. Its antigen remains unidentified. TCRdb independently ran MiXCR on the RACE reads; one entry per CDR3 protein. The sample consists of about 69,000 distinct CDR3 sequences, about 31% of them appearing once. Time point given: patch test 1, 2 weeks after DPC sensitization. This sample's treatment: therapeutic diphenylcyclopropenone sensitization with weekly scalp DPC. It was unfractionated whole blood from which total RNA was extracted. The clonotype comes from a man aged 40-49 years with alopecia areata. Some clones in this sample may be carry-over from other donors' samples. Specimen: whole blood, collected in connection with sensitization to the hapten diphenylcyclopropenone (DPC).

CDR3 sequence reads: CASSLETGSTDTQYF. For the CDR3, the DNA is TGTGCCAGCAGCTTGGAGACGGGCAGCACAGATACGCAGTATTTT. This rearrangement joins TRBV5-4 to TRBJ2-3, with D unresolved. Per germline, CDR1 SGHNT and CDR2 YYREEE (reference sequence). The CDR3 covers 15 residues. V lost 0 bases to trimming and J lost 0 bases, with 8 bases between them.